The entry below describes one T cell receptor (beta chain). What it recognizes is unknown. Researchers amplified the TCR beta CDR3 regions from RNA transcripts. The HTBI primer set was used in a first-round RT-PCR of the TCR CDR3. TCRdb redid the calling of the multiplex PCR reads with MiXCR, one entry per CDR3 protein. The sample lists a few hundred thousand distinct CDR3 sequences; roughly 15% were seen once. About 10 ml of fresh peripheral blood supplied the PBMCs. The data belong to a study of T cells in Graves' hyperthyroidism and ophthalmopathy. Study results and caveats: Before onset, ophthalmopathy was predicted by the model a median approximately 6.7 months earlier. Most thyroid clonotypes with frequency above 0.001 were detected in blood.

The sequenced sample consisted of blood. The sequence came from a woman aged 55 to 70 with Graves' ophthalmopathy.

The CDR3 is CSVEVGNPERGLYNEQFF. CDR3 nucleotide sequence: TGCAGCGTTGAAGTGGGTAACCCAGAGCGGGGCCTTTACAATGAGCAGTTCTTC. The chain links TRBV29-1 to TRBJ2-1; 7 positions agree with TRBD2. In germline, CDR1 is SQVTM, CDR2 ANQGSEA. The ends lost 1 base at V and 4 bases at J; junction bases unmatched: 16. This CDR3 comprises 18 residues.